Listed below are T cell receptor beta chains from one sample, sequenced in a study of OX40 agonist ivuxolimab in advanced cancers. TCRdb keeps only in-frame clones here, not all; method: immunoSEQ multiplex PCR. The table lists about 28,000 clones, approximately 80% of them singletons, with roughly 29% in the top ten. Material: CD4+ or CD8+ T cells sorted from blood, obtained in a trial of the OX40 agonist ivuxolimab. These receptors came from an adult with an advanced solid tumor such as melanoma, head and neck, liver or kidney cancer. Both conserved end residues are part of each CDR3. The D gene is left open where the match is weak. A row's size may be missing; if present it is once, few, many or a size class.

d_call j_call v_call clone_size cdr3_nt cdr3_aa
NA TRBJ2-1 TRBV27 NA TGTGCCAGCAGTTTTCCCCACGGCGATGAGCAGTTCTTC CASSFPHGDEQFF
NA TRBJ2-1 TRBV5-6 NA TGTGCCAGCAGCCCAGGACCGGGGATTTACAATGAGCAGTTCTTC CASSPGPGIYNEQFF
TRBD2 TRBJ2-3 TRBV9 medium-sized TGTGCCAGCAGCGTAAGCGGGAGTGGCACAGATACGCAGTATTTT CASSVSGSGTDTQYF
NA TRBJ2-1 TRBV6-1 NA TGTGCCAGCAGTGAAGGGGCAGTGGCCGGTCGGTTCTTC CASSEGAVAGRFF
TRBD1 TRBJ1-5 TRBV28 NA TGTGCCAGCAGTTTTTGGGGGACAGGGTACAATCAGCCCCAGCATTTT CASSFWGTGYNQPQHF
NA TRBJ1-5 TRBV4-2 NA TGTGCCAGCAGCCAAGCGACAGGAAACAATCAGCCCCAGCATTTT CASSQATGNNQPQHF
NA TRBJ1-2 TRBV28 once TGTGCCACCACACTCAGGGATGGCTACACCTTC CATTLRDGYTF
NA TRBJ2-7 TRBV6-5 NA TGTGCCAGCAGCCCGGAGGGGCTTAGGGAGCAGTACTTC CASSPEGLREQYF
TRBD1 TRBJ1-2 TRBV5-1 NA TGCGCCAGCAGCACGGACAGGGTGGACTATGGCTACACCTTC CASSTDRVDYGYTF
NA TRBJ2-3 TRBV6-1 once TGTGCCAGCAGTGAACCGGGCAGGACTCTTCTTTATTTT CASSEPGRTLLYF
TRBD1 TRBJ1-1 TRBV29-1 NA TGCAGCGTTGAAGGATTAGGGGGCTTTGGTGAAGCTTTCTTT CSVEGLGGFGEAFF
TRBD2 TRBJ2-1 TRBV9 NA TGTGCCAGCAGCGTATTAGCGGGCGTCTACAATGAGCAGTTCTTC CASSVLAGVYNEQFF
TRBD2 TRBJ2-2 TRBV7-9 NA TGTGCCAGCAGCTTAAGCCAGCGGGAGGTCGGCGGGGAGCTGTTTTTT CASSLSQREVGGELFF
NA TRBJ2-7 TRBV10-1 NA TGCGCCAGCAGTGAGTCTTTAGCAGCGGCCGCCTACGAGCAGTACTTC CASSESLAAAAYEQYF
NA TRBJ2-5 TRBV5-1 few TGCGCCAGCATACCCTGGGGGGAAACGGGAGAGACCCAGTACTTC CASIPWGETGETQYF
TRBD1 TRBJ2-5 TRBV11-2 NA TGTGCCAGCAGCATCCGACAGGGGGCCGGAGAGACCCAGTACTTC CASSIRQGAGETQYF
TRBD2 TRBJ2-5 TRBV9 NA TGTGCCAGCAGCGTTAGCGGGAGTAGTTCAGGAGAGACCCAGTACTTC CASSVSGSSSGETQYF
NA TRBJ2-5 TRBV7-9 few TGTGCCAGCAGCTTTTCATTGGCAGAGTCAGAGACCCAGTACTTC CASSFSLAESETQYF
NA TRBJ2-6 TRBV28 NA TGTGCCAGCAGTGCCGGGACACCCGGTGGGGCCAACGTCCTGACTTTC CASSAGTPGGANVLTF
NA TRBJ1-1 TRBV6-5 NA TGTGCCAGCAGTTTCGGGGGAACTGAAGCTTTCTTT CASSFGGTEAFF
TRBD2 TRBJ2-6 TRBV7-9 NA TGTGCCAGCAGATTTAGGGGAGGGGCGGCTGGGGCCAACGTCCTGACTTTC CASRFRGGAAGANVLTF
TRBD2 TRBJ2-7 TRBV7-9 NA TGTGCCAGCAGCTATTCTAGCGGGAGGGCTAACGAGCAGTACTTC CASSYSSGRANEQYF
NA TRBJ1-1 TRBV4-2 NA TGTGCCAGCAGCCAAGATTCGGGGGCATGGACTGAAGCTTTCTTT CASSQDSGAWTEAFF
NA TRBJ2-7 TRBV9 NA TGTGCCAGCAGCCTTGGGGACTTCTACGAGCAGTACTTC CASSLGDFYEQYF
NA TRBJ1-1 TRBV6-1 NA TGTGCCAGCATGCAGGGCTGGACTGAAGCTTTCTTT CASMQGWTEAFF
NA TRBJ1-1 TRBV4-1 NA TGCGCCAGCAGCCAAGGGACCTCGAACACTGAAGCTTTCTTT CASSQGTSNTEAFF
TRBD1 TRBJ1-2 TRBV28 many TGTGCCAGCAGTCCCCTCGACAGGGAGTACTATGGCTACACCTTC CASSPLDREYYGYTF
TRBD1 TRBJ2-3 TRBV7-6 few TGTGCCAGCAGCTTACCCATGGGACAGGTAGCGGAAGATACGCAGTATTTT CASSLPMGQVAEDTQYF
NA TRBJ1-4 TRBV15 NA TGTGCCACCAGCAGGTATTCCCAGGGTTCCACTAATGAAAAACTGTTTTTT CATSRYSQGSTNEKLFF
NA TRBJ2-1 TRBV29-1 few TGCAGCGTTGAAGATCTTGAGGGGTGGAGCTCCTACAATGAGCAGTTCTTC CSVEDLEGWSSYNEQFF
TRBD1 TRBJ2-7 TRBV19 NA TGTGCCAGTAGGCGAGGACAGGGGTACGAGCAGTACTTC CASRRGQGYEQYF
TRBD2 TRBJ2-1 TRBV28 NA TGTGCCAGCAGTTCTCCAGTCCGGCGGGAGGTCCACTACAATGAGCAGTTCTTC CASSSPVRREVHYNEQFF
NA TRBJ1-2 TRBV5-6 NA TGTGCCAGCAGCTTGGATCTGGCATGGTTTAACTATGGCTACACCTTC CASSLDLAWFNYGYTF
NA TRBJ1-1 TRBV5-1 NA TGCGCCAGCAGCTTGTTGCCGGACACTGAAGCTTTCTTT CASSLLPDTEAFF
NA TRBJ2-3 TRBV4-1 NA TGCGCCAGCAGCCAAGAGGCGGTTACGCAGTATTTT CASSQEAVTQYF
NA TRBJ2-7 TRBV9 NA TGTGCCAGCAGCGCGAGCCTAGGGGAGAGGAGGGAGCAGTACTTC CASSASLGERREQYF
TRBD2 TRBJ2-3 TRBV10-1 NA TGCGCCAGCAGTGACCTAAGACTAGCGGGGGGCACAGATACGCAGTATTTT CASSDLRLAGGTDTQYF
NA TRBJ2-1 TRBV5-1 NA TGCGCCAGCAGCTTAAACAGGGCTAGCTCCTACAATGAGCAGTTCTTC CASSLNRASSYNEQFF
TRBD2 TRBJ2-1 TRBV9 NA TGTGCCAGCAGCGGGCCCCCCGGGACTAGCGGGATCGGAGAGCAGTTCTTC CASSGPPGTSGIGEQFF
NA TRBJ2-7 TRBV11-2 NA TGTGCCAGCAGACCCGTAGCGGACGACTACGAGCAGTACTTC CASRPVADDYEQYF
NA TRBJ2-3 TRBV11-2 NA TGTGCCAGCAGCTTAAGCGGGTCCCTCACAGATACGCAGTATTTT CASSLSGSLTDTQYF
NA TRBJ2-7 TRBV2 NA TGTGCCAGCAGTAAATTTATCCTCTACGAGCAGTACTTC CASSKFILYEQYF
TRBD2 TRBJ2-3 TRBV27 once TGTGCCAGCAGTTTCCGGGAGGGCCAGTATCTGTATTTT CASSFREGQYLYF
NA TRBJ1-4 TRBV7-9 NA TGTGCCAGCAATGGGCCAGGGATTTTTGAAAAACTGTTTTTT CASNGPGIFEKLFF
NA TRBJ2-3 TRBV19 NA TGTGCCAGTAGTATGCCCGACGCTGTGGGGCACACAGATACGCAGTATTTT CASSMPDAVGHTDTQYF